A selection of T cell receptor beta chains follows, all from one sample in a study of T-cell reconstitution after alpha-beta-depleted transplantation in children. MiXCR, applied by TCRdb to the PCR reads, yields one record per CDR3 protein. The sample contains 550,000 to 600,000 distinct CDR3 sequences, roughly 23% of which appear only once. This material consisted of PBMCs, mostly from graft donor cells, taken 360 days after TCRalphabeta/CD19-depleted stem cell transplant. Source of these receptors: a boy under two years old who had a stem cell transplant for acute myeloid leukemia, so the T cells may come from the graft donor. Each CDR3 is given with its conserved first and last residue. Fields, in order: clone size, V gene, J gene, D gene, CDR3 DNA, CDR3 protein. D genes are given only for firm matches. The size entry is marked missing in some rows and otherwise reads once, few, many or a size class.

>many|TRBV7-2|TRBJ2-2|-
TGTGCCAGCAGCTGGACCGGGGAGCTGTTTTTT
CASSWTGELFF
>-|TRBV23-1|TRBJ2-4|-
TGCGCCAGCAGTCAGGGAGACCAAAACATTCAGTACTTC
CASSQGDQNIQYF
>many|TRBV29-1|TRBJ2-1|TRBD2
TGCAGCGTTGTGGCGGGGGGGCAGGGGGAGCAGTTCTTC
CSVVAGGQGEQFF
>-|TRBV28|TRBJ2-2|-
TGTGCCAGCAGTTCAACACCGGGGGAGCTGTTTTTT
CASSSTPGELFF
>-|TRBV4-3|TRBJ2-7|TRBD1
TGCGCCAGCAGCCCCCGGGACAGGACGATAGACGAGCAGTACTTC
CASSPRDRTIDEQYF
>few|TRBV7-9|TRBJ1-4|TRBD1
TGTGCCAGCAGCCCGCGGACAGGGGATGAAAAACTGTTTTTT
CASSPRTGDEKLFF
>few|TRBV20-1|TRBJ2-4|-
TGCAGTGTCCTCGGGGGAGCCAAAAACATTCAGTACTTC
CSVLGGAKNIQYF
>many|TRBV7-2|TRBJ2-3|-
TGTGCCAGCAGCTTAGTCGCAGGGAGGACAGATACGCAGTATTTT
CASSLVAGRTDTQYF
>-|TRBV25-1|TRBJ2-7|-
TGTGCCAGCAGTGAAAGCGACGGCGAGCAGTACTTC
CASSESDGEQYF
>-|TRBV20-1|TRBJ2-5|-
TGCAGTGCTGGGTCAGGGTACCAAGAGACCCAGGACTTC
CSAGSGYQETQDF
>few|TRBV25-1|TRBJ2-1|-
TGTGCCAGCAGTGATGTGTTTGAGGGGGACCACAATGAGCAGTTCTTC
CASSDVFEGDHNEQFF
>once|TRBV28|TRBJ2-1|TRBD1
TGTGCCAGCAGCGCCCGGGACAGGGGAATGAATGAGCAGTTCTTC
CASSARDRGMNEQFF